A single sample gave rise to the 30 T cell receptor beta chains below, sequenced in a study of CD8+ T cells in alopecia areata. The sample's treatment: oral pan-JAK inhibitor, 5-10 mg twice daily. Sequencing templates came from extracted RNA that was reverse transcribed into cDNA. TCRdb keeps only in-frame clones here, not all; method: immunoSEQ multiplex PCR. The data show roughly 70,000 clones, about 30% seen once. The material was CD8+ T cells sorted from blood, obtained at week 4, from a patient treated with tofacitinib. The receptor set was obtained from a human donor with alopecia areata.

This clone was recorded a few times. The V call is TRBV29-1, the J call TRBJ1-5; 8 bases agree with TRBD1. The V and J ends lost 3 bases and 1 base, in that order; junction bases with no gene match: 2. The germline V gene encodes CDR1 SQVTM and CDR2 ANQGSEA. The CDR3 runs 14 residues. CDR3 loop: CSVETGESNQPQHF. CDR3 DNA: TGCAGCGTTGAGACAGGGGAGAGCAATCAGCCCCAGCATTTT.

This clone is categorized as medium-sized. The rearrangement links TRBV28 to TRBJ2-3; TRBD1 is a possible D gene (5 bases). CDR3 length: 16 residues. Germline values: CDR1 MDHEN, CDR2 SYDVKM. Trimming removed 6 bases at V and 3 bases at J, with 19 bases between. For the CDR3, the DNA is TGTGCCAGCAGCCTAACCTGGGGCAGGGCGACAGATACGCAGTATTTT. Amino acids: CASSLTWGRATDTQYF.

This rearrangement joins TRBV13 to TRBJ2-1; D gene unclear. This CDR3 is built from 13 residues. Per the germline V gene, CDR1 is PRHDT and CDR2 is FYEKMQ (reference sequence). The ends were cut back, 3 bases at V and 3 bases at J, with 6 bases in the middle. CDR3 sequence: CASSLSGYNEQFF. The CDR3, as DNA: TGTGCCAGCAGCTTGTCGGGCTACAATGAGCAGTTCTTC.

This sequence joins TRBV30 and TRBJ2-7, with a possible D match to TRBD2 (6 bases). Germline V lookup: CDR1 GTSNPN, CDR2 SVGIG (reference sequence). The CDR3 totals 14 residues. Trimming pared 2 bases from V and 4 bases from J, leaving 15 bases between. The CDR3 sequence: CAWSNTGAMYEQYF. CDR3 coding DNA: TGTGCCTGGAGTAACACGGGAGCTATGTACGAGCAGTACTTC.

This sequence joins TRBV29-1 and TRBJ2-3; unclear D gene. Trimming removed 5 bases at V and 4 bases at J, with 10 bases between. Germline CDR1 SQVTM, CDR2 ANQGSEA. CDR3 length equals 12 residues. The CDR3: CSVILSPDTQYF. The CDR3 DNA reads TGCAGCGTTATTCTCTCGCCAGATACGCAGTATTTT.

This clone occurred a few times. The chain recombines TRBV9 with TRBJ2-5, with D unclear. Germline V gene sequence: CDR1 SGDLS, CDR2 YYNGEE. V dropped 4 bases and J dropped 2 bases, with 15 bases sitting between them. The CDR3 has 15 amino acids. The CDR3 nucleotides are TGTGCCAGCAGCCCGTGGTCCAGCCAACAAGAGACCCAGTACTTC. It is translated as CASSPWSSQQETQYF.

The chain uses TRBV28 and TRBJ1-5, with a possible D match to TRBD1 (6 bases). The CDR3 is 14 residues long. From germline, CDR1 is MDHEN and CDR2 SYDVKM. Trimming stripped 8 bases from V and 0 bases from J, with 11 bases between. The CDR3: CASEGVFSNQPQHF. CDR3 in DNA: TGTGCCAGCGAGGGGGTCTTTAGCAATCAGCCCCAGCATTTT.

The rearrangement joins TRBV7-9 to TRBJ2-5, with D maybe TRBD2 (6 bases). CDR1 is SEHNR and CDR2 is FQNEAQ in the germline V gene (reference sequence). V was cut by 1 base and J by 12 bases, with 9 bases left in between. The CDR3 has 11 amino acids. CDR3 residues: CASSLGDLKYF. CDR3 DNA sequence: TGTGCCAGCAGCTTAGGGGACTTGAAGTACTTC. Supplemented by reference TRBV7-9 and TRBJ2-5, the full variable domain reads DTGVSQNPRHKITKRGQNVTFRCDPISEHNRLYWYRQTLGQGPEFLTYFQNEAQLEKSRLLSDRFSAERPKGSFSTLEIQRTEQGDSAMYLCASSLGDLKYFGPGTRLLVL.

V gene TRBV2 combines with J gene TRBJ2-7; 8 bases are shared with TRBD2. The germline CDR1 and CDR2 sequences are SNHLY and FYNNEI. Trimming cost V 11 bases and J 6 bases; bases outside gene matches: 12. The CDR3 runs 13 residues. The CDR3 DNA reads as TGTGCCTACACCGGGACTAGTGGTAGCGAGCAGTACTTC. It specifies CAYTGTSGSEQYF. The whole variable domain, filled in from reference TRBV2 and TRBJ2-7, reads EPEVTQTPSHQVTQMGQEVILRCVPISNHLYFYWYRQILGQKVEFLVSFYNNEISEKSEIFDDQFSVERPDGSNFTLKIRSTKLEDSAMYFCAYTGTSGSEQYFGPGTRLTVT.

This clone was seen a few times. V usage is TRBV28 and J usage is TRBJ1-5, with 8 bases matching TRBD1. Trimming removed 6 bases from V and 3 bases from J; junction bases left unmatched: 7. The CDR3 spans 15 residues. CDR1 and CDR2 from the germline V gene are MDHEN and SYDVKM. The CDR3 DNA sequence: TGTGCCAGCAGATCCGGGACAGGAATCAATCAGCCCCAGCATTTT. Its translation is CASRSGTGINQPQHF.

This rearrangement joins TRBV19 to TRBJ2-6; D not resolved. The germline CDR1 and CDR2 sequences are LNHDA and SQIVND (reference sequence). The CDR3 runs 13 residues. The V end lost 5 bases, the J end lost 3 bases, and 5 bases lay between the germline ends. In DNA form, the CDR3 reads TGTGCCAGTAGTTTGCTTGGGGCCAACGTCCTGACTTTC. Translating gives CASSLLGANVLTF.

The V gene is TRBV5-1, the J gene TRBJ2-3, with D unclear. The CDR3 contains 15 residues. Germline assignment: CDR1 SGHRS and CDR2 YFSETQ. The V end lost 2 bases, the J end lost 0 bases, and 10 bases lay between the germline ends. The chain's CDR3 is CASSLSTDSTDTQYF. The CDR3 DNA follows: TGCGCCAGCAGCTTATCAACGGACAGCACAGATACGCAGTATTTT.

In DNA, the CDR3 is TGTGCCAGCAGCTTCGCCCGGGGAAGCGCCGCCTACGAGCAGTACTTC. Translating gives CASSFARGSAAYEQYF. The V and J genes are TRBV11-1 and TRBJ2-7; D might be TRBD2 (5 bases). Trimming took off 3 bases at V and 2 bases at J, with 17 bases between the two ends. The CDR3 has 16 residues. Germline V gives CDR1 SGHAT, CDR2 FQDESV (reference sequence).

The chain carries TRBV2 and TRBJ2-3; 8 positions agree with TRBD2. This CDR3 comprises 17 residues. J was trimmed by 0 bases and V by 4 bases; bases with no gene match: 9. Germline V gives CDR1 SNHLY, CDR2 FYNNEI. The DNA of the CDR3 is TGTGCCAGCAGTGGAGTCACTAGCGGAAAGAGCACAGATACGCAGTATTTT. Translation: CASSGVTSGKSTDTQYF.

This clone was recorded a few times. V gene TRBV4-1 combines with J gene TRBJ1-2; weak D call: TRBD1 (6 bases). CDR1 and CDR2 from the germline V gene are MGHRA and YSYEKL. Trimming pared 0 bases from V and 4 bases from J, leaving 12 bases between. The CDR3 length is 15 residues. Here the CDR3 reads CASSQDPRGIYGYTF. CDR3 sequence (DNA): TGCGCCAGCAGCCAAGATCCCAGGGGTATCTATGGCTACACCTTC.

The CDR3 nucleotides are TGCGCCAGCAGGCGGACAGGGCAGGGAGAGACCCAGTACTTC. Translating gives CASRRTGQGETQYF. The V and J genes are TRBV5-1 and TRBJ2-5, with 8 bases lining up with TRBD1. The CDR3 consists of 14 residues. With 5 bases clipped from V and 4 bases from J, the junction kept 7 bases outside the gene matches. Germline V lookup: CDR1 SGHRS, CDR2 YFSETQ. Together with reference TRBV5-1 and TRBJ2-5, the CDR3 gives the full variable domain: KAGVTQTPRYLIKTRGQQVTLSCSPISGHRSVSWYQQTPGQGLQFLFEYFSETQRNKGNFPGRFSGRQFSNSRSEMNVSTLELGDSALYLCASRRTGQGETQYFGPGTRLLVL.

The rearrangement links TRBV10-3 to TRBJ1-1; D call uncertain. This CDR3 comprises 15 residues. Trimming took off 0 bases at V and 2 bases at J, with 10 bases between the two ends. The germline V gene encodes CDR1 ENHRY and CDR2 SYGVKD. The CDR3 protein is CAISESLESNTEAFF. CDR3 coding DNA: TGTGCCATCAGTGAGTCATTGGAATCCAACACTGAAGCTTTCTTT.

This clone came up a few times. The chain is built from TRBV2 and TRBJ2-3; 12 bases map to TRBD2. The germline V gene encodes CDR1 SNHLY and CDR2 FYNNEI. Germline trimming cut 7 bases from V and 5 bases from J; bases unmatched to any gene: 7. The CDR3 is 15 residues long. CDR3 DNA sequence: TGTGCCAGCAAAGAGCTAGCGGGAGGGCAAGATACGCAGTATTTT. As protein: CASKELAGGQDTQYF.

The J gene is TRBJ1-1, the V gene TRBV29-1; unclear D gene. Germline CDR1 is SQVTM and CDR2 is ANQGSEA. This CDR3 is 11 amino acids long. Trimming cost V 4 bases and J 6 bases, with 9 bases left between them. The CDR3 loop is CSVGYGPEAFF. The CDR3 DNA sequence: TGCAGCGTTGGATACGGTCCTGAAGCTTTCTTT.

This clone was found a few times. The rearrangement links TRBV7-9 to TRBJ2-1; the D is unclear. V lost 1 base to trimming and J lost 8 bases, with 6 bases between them. CDR1 SEHNR and CDR2 FQNEAQ come from the germline V gene (reference sequence). The CDR3 has 12 residues. This CDR3 reads CASSLVRDEQFF. In DNA, the CDR3 is TGTGCCAGCAGCTTAGTGAGAGATGAGCAGTTCTTC.

This clone was counted a few times. The V call is TRBV6-5, the J call TRBJ1-5, with D possibly TRBD1 on 6 matching bases. V was cut by 6 bases and J by 11 bases, with 17 bases left in between. This CDR3 is built from 13 residues. Germline CDR1 is MNHEY and CDR2 is SVGAGI. The CDR3 here is CASSYGTSSAQHF. The CDR3 DNA reads as TGTGCCAGCAGCTACGGGACATCCTCAGCCCAGCATTTT.

This chain links TRBV29-1 with TRBJ2-1; 12 bases align to TRBD1. The trim removed 1 base at V and 6 bases at J, leaving 13 bases unmatched. CDR3 size: 18 residues. CDR1 is SQVTM, CDR2 ANQGSEA, per germline. CDR3 nucleotide sequence: TGCAGCGTTGAAGGAGGGACAGGGGGCAACCGGGCGAGCAATGAGCAGTTCTTC. Translation: CSVEGGTGGNRASNEQFF.

This clone was seen only a few times. This chain links TRBV9 with TRBJ2-2; no clear D gene. The length of the CDR3 is 12 residues. V was pared by 6 bases and J by 5 bases, with 8 bases between. Germline CDR1 and CDR2: SGDLS and YYNGEE. In nucleotides, the CDR3 is TGTGCCAGCAACCACGGGACCGGGGAGCTGTTTTTT. The encoded protein is CASNHGTGELFF. The full variable domain, rest sourced from reference TRBV9 and TRBJ2-2, is DSGVTQTPKHLITATGQRVTLRCSPRSGDLSVYWYQQSLDQGLQFLIQYYNGEERAKGNILERFSAQQFPDLHSELNLSSLELGDSALYFCASNHGTGELFFGEGSRLTVL.

This clone was observed a handful of times. The chain is built from TRBV7-2 and TRBJ1-1, with D uncertain. This CDR3 spans 13 amino acids. Germline CDR1 reads SGHTA; CDR2 reads FQGNSA. The V gene lost 1 base and the J gene lost 5 bases, with 8 bases spanning the gap. The CDR3 is CASSLVERTEAFF. The CDR3 nucleotides are TGTGCCAGCAGCTTAGTCGAGAGGACTGAAGCTTTCTTT.

Remarks on this clone: This sample includes further DNA sequences coding for the same CDR3. This rearrangement joins TRBV9 to TRBJ1-5; D unclear. Germline V CDR1 and CDR2: SGDLS, YYNGEE. Deletions cut 0 bases from V and 7 bases from J, with 8 bases between. This CDR3 spans 13 amino acids. Here the CDR3 DNA reads TGTGCCAGCAGCGTAGGTTACGGCCAGCCCCAGCATTTT. Its protein is CASSVGYGQPQHF.

The chain links TRBV4-2 to TRBJ2-3; TRBD2 matches 7 bases. Germline V lookup: CDR1 LGHNA, CDR2 YNFKEQ. This CDR3 has 15 amino acids. The V segment lost 2 bases and the J segment 5 bases; nucleotides outside the gene matches: 7. Here the CDR3 reads CASSQSAGAGDTQYF. The CDR3 region has the DNA TGTGCCAGCAGCCAAAGCGCGGGAGCAGGAGATACGCAGTATTTT.

The chain couples TRBV27 to TRBJ2-5; D gene ambiguous. The assigned J gene may be wrong: the sequence end matches TRBJ2-7 better. This CDR3 has 16 amino acids. Per the germline V gene, CDR1 is MNHEY and CDR2 is SMNVEV (reference sequence). DNA of the CDR3: TGTGCCAGCAGTTTGACGGCTAGAGCCCTAGCCTACGAGCAGTACTTC. As protein: CASSLTARALAYEQYF.

This clone was seen a few times. CDR3 sequence: CSVVLAGEQYF. The CDR3 DNA reads as TGCAGCGTCGTATTAGCGGGGGAGCAGTACTTC. The gene calls are TRBV29-1 and TRBJ2-7; 8 bases are a match to TRBD2. The germline V gene has CDR1 SQVTM and CDR2 ANQGSEA. This CDR3 has 11 residues. V lost 6 bases to trimming and J lost 7 bases; unmatched junction nucleotides: 5.

This clone came up many times. The V and J genes are TRBV7-2 and TRBJ2-1; 14 nucleotides align to TRBD2. Germline CDR1 SGHTA, CDR2 FQGNSA. The CDR3 is 15 residues long. V dropped 3 bases and J dropped 10; count of bases not matched to a gene: 5. CDR3 nucleotides: TGTGCCAGCAGCTTGACTAGCGGGAGGGCCGGGGAGCAGTTCTTC. Its translation is CASSLTSGRAGEQFF.

This chain connects TRBV29-1 to TRBJ2-5, with 12 bases lining up with TRBD2. Germline values: CDR1 SQVTM, CDR2 ANQGSEA. This CDR3 has 18 amino acids. V shed 4 bases and J 4 bases; nucleotides not matched to a gene: 16. The CDR3 DNA is TGCAGCGTTGGGGGGAAAAAAACTAGCGGGAGGACGACAGAGACCCAGTACTTC. This codes for CSVGGKKTSGRTTETQYF.